These 28 T cell receptor beta chains share one sample of origin, sequenced in a study of response to subunit inactivated influenza vaccine. TCRdb processed the RT-PCR reads anew with MiXCR; each CDR3 protein has one entry. Altogether roughly 500,000 distinct CDR3 sequences are present, around 25% being singletons, with the ten largest covering 1.9%. The sequenced sample was CD4+ T cells sorted from PBMCs, obtained 5 days after vaccination. The receptors derive from a man aged 45-65 years who received an inactivated influenza vaccine.

A few counts support this clonotype. The V call is TRBV15, the J call TRBJ2-1; D call uncertain. The V gene's germline CDR1 is LNHNV and CDR2 YYDKDF (reference sequence). Trimming cost V 3 bases and J 4 bases, with 4 bases left between them. CDR3 length: 12 amino acids. The CDR3 reads CATSSGYNEQFF. DNA for the CDR3: TGTGCCACCAGCAGCGGATACAATGAGCAGTTCTTC.

The V and J genes are TRBV5-4 and TRBJ2-3; a weak D match, TRBD2 (6 bases). Germline V gives CDR1 SGHNT, CDR2 YYREEE (reference sequence). The length of the CDR3 is 16 residues. Between the trimmed V and J ends, which lost 0 bases and 1 base, there was a span of 12 bases. Here the CDR3 reads CASSLAQASGTDTQYF. In DNA form, the CDR3 reads TGTGCCAGCAGCTTGGCCCAGGCTAGCGGCACAGATACGCAGTATTTT.

V gene TRBV4-1 combines with J gene TRBJ2-3, with TRBD1 matching over 11 bases. The germline V gene has CDR1 MGHRA and CDR2 YSYEKL. V lost 1 base, J lost 0 bases, and 0 bases stayed unmatched. This CDR3 is 16 amino acids long. DNA for the CDR3: TGCGCCAGCAGCCAAGGGACAGGGGGCAGCACAGATACGCAGTATTTT. Translating it yields CASSQGTGGSTDTQYF.

This clonotype has a handful of counts. The gene calls are TRBV7-9 and TRBJ2-7, with 7 positions matching TRBD1. With 5 bases clipped from V and 3 bases from J, the junction kept 7 bases outside the gene matches. CDR3 length: 14 amino acids. The V gene's germline CDR1 is SEHNR and CDR2 FQNEAQ (reference sequence). The CDR3 sequence is CASSKQGPIYEQYF. CDR3 DNA sequence: TGTGCCAGCAGCAAACAGGGGCCGATCTACGAGCAGTACTTC.

The CDR3 loop reads CASSRDRAPSTGELFF. The CDR3 DNA reads TGTGCCAGCAGCCGGGACAGGGCGCCAAGCACCGGGGAGCTGTTTTTT. This chain links TRBV7-9 with TRBJ2-2, with 9 nucleotides matching TRBD1. Germline V lookup: CDR1 SEHNR, CDR2 FQNEAQ (reference sequence). This CDR3 contains 16 residues. V shed 5 bases and J 4 bases; nucleotides not matched to a gene: 8.

V usage is TRBV27 and J usage is TRBJ2-7; 7 bases align to TRBD1. This CDR3 has 13 residues. V was pared by 2 bases and J by 12 bases, with 10 bases of the junction left unmatched. Germline CDR1 and CDR2: MNHEY and SMNVEV (reference sequence). For the CDR3, the DNA is TGTGCCAGCAGTTTAAGGGCCCAGGGGGTCCTGTACTTC. It encodes CASSLRAQGVLYF.

The chain links TRBV20-1 to TRBJ2-1, with TRBD2 matching over 13 bases. The V gene's germline CDR1 is DFQATT and CDR2 SNEGSKA (reference sequence). Trimming at V came to 1 base and at J to 2 bases, leaving 2 bases not matched to a gene. The CDR3 has 16 amino acids. CDR3 nucleotides: TGCAGTGCTAGAGGGGGGACTAGCGGGACCTACAATGAGCAGTTCTTC. Translating it yields CSARGGTSGTYNEQFF.

V gene TRBV24-1 combines with J gene TRBJ1-4; D is possibly TRBD1 (5 bases). V was shortened by 0 bases and J by 8 bases, with 6 bases between the two germline ends. Germline V gene lookup returns CDR1 KGHDR and CDR2 SFDVKD. This CDR3 is built from 13 residues. This CDR3 reads CATSDLRGEKLFF. In nucleotides, the CDR3 is TGTGCCACCAGTGATTTGAGGGGAGAAAAACTGTTTTTT.

This rearrangement joins TRBV7-2 to TRBJ2-7; a possible D gene is TRBD1 (5 bases). The germline V gene encodes CDR1 SGHTA and CDR2 FQGNSA. CDR3 size: 12 residues. The CDR3 DNA reads as TGTGCAACAGGCGCCAACGCCTACGAGCAGTACTTC. It encodes CATGANAYEQYF.

The J gene is TRBJ2-2, the V gene TRBV29-1; the D is unclear. The CDR3 runs to 11 residues. CDR1 and CDR2 from the germline V gene are SQVTM and ANQGSEA. The germline V and J ends were trimmed by 7 bases and 5 bases, with 8 bases remaining between them. CDR3 region: CSGLGTGELFF. The CDR3 bases are TGCAGCGGGTTGGGTACCGGGGAGCTGTTTTTT.

The chain links TRBV6-1 to TRBJ2-2; 7 bases are shared with TRBD1. With V trimmed by 4 bases and J by 1 base, 3 bases remained unmatched. CDR3 length equals 15 residues. Germline-derived CDR1 and CDR2 are MNHNS and SASEGT. CDR3 protein: CASSVHRGNTGELFF. DNA of the CDR3: TGTGCCAGCAGTGTACACAGGGGGAACACCGGGGAGCTGTTTTTT.

The chain carries TRBV11-2 and TRBJ2-1; 9 bases align to TRBD2. Losses at the gene ends were 2 bases for V and 6 bases for J; bases not matched to a gene: 2. Per germline, CDR1 SGHAT and CDR2 FQNNGV. CDR3 length: 14 amino acids. CDR3 coding DNA: TGTGCCAGCAGCTTACTAGCGGGGTTCAATGAGCAGTTCTTC. Encoded protein: CASSLLAGFNEQFF.

This clonotype came up a few times. The chain couples TRBV5-1 to TRBJ2-3; D unclear. CDR3 size: 13 residues. Germline V lookup: CDR1 SGHRS, CDR2 YFSETQ. V shed 1 base and J shed 4 bases, with 7 bases lying between them. The CDR3 DNA reads TGCGCCAGCAGCTTGTTGTCGTCAGATACGCAGTATTTT. This sequence encodes CASSLLSSDTQYF. The complete variable domain, with remaining parts taken from reference TRBV5-1 and TRBJ2-3, reads KAGVTQTPRYLIKTRGQQVTLSCSPISGHRSVSWYQQTPGQGLQFLFEYFSETQRNKGNFPGRFSGRQFSNSRSEMNVSTLELGDSALYLCASSLLSSDTQYFGPGTRLTVL.

The chain combines TRBV10-3 with TRBJ2-5; TRBD1 matches at 7 bases. V was pared by 9 bases and J by 2 bases, with 9 bases of the junction left unmatched. Germline CDR1 reads ENHRY; CDR2 reads SYGVKD. The CDR3 length is 14 residues. CDR3 region: CAIHSGTEQETQYF. The CDR3 bases are TGTGCCATTCACTCCGGGACAGAGCAAGAGACCCAGTACTTC.

The rearrangement links TRBV4-1 to TRBJ2-1; 11 nucleotides match TRBD1. After removal of 1 base from V and 0 bases from J, the junction contained 5 bases not matched to a gene. CDR1 is MGHRA, CDR2 YSYEKL, per germline. There are 18 residues in the CDR3. The CDR3, as DNA: TGCGCCAGCAGCCAAGGGACAGGGGGCCCCTACTCCTACAATGAGCAGTTCTTC. Its translation is CASSQGTGGPYSYNEQFF.

This rearrangement joins TRBV7-9 to TRBJ1-2; 7 bases line up with TRBD1. The germline gives CDR1 SEHNR, CDR2 FQNEAQ (reference sequence). Trimming removed 4 bases from V and 0 bases from J; junction bases left unmatched: 5. The CDR3 extends over 15 amino acids. The CDR3 loop reads CASSSGGQTNYGYTF. DNA for the CDR3: TGTGCCAGCAGCTCGGGGGGACAGACTAACTATGGCTACACCTTC.

In nucleotides, the CDR3 is TGCAGTGGACTAGCGGGGGACAATGAGCAGTTCTTC. Translation gives CSGLAGDNEQFF. The rearrangement links TRBV20-1 to TRBJ2-1, with TRBD2 matching 12 bases. In germline, CDR1 is DFQATT, CDR2 SNEGSKA (reference sequence). The V and J ends lost 7 bases and 5 bases, in that order; junction bases with no gene match: 0. CDR3 length equals 12 residues.

This clonotype was picked up many times. The CDR3, as DNA: TGCAGTGCTAGAGGTCACCTAGGGGAGACCCAGTACTTC. Translated, it gives CSARGHLGETQYF. This chain links TRBV20-1 with TRBJ2-5; D ambiguous. Germline V gene sequence: CDR1 DFQATT, CDR2 SNEGSKA (reference sequence). V gave up 1 base and J gave up 5 bases, with 11 bases separating them. The CDR3 is made up of 13 amino acids.

V is TRBV6-5 and J is TRBJ2-7; D ambiguous. Trimming removed 2 bases at V and 2 bases at J, with 13 bases between. Germline V gene lookup returns CDR1 MNHEY and CDR2 SVGAGI. The CDR3 covers 15 residues. CDR3 DNA sequence: TGTGCCAGCAGTTACGCCGCCCTCGGAACCTACGAGCAGTACTTC. The encoded protein is CASSYAALGTYEQYF.

This clonotype was observed at least ten times. The chain joins TRBV5-1 to TRBJ2-7, with 8 bases fitting TRBD1. The germline V gene has CDR1 SGHRS and CDR2 YFSETQ. The CDR3 totals 11 residues. The V segment lost 4 bases and the J segment 12 bases; nucleotides outside the gene matches: 6. The CDR3 here is CASSQGALSYF. The CDR3 DNA reads TGCGCCAGCAGCCAGGGGGCCCTATCGTACTTC.

This chain connects TRBV12-3 or TRBV12-4 to TRBJ2-7; TRBD2 is a possible D gene (5 bases). V was trimmed by 6 bases and J by 4 bases, leaving 19 bases between them. The CDR3 has 15 residues. The CDR3 sequence is CASSRTGGLLYEQYF. Written as DNA, the CDR3 is TGTGCCAGCAGCCGGACCGGAGGACTCCTGTACGAGCAGTACTTC.

This clonotype was seen more than once but under ten times. The gene calls are TRBV7-6 and TRBJ2-7; D may be TRBD1 (7 bases). This CDR3 is built from 16 residues. CDR1 and CDR2 from the germline V gene are SGHVS and FNYEAQ. V was shortened by 0 bases and J by 2 bases, with 14 bases between the two germline ends. This CDR3 is CASSLASAGGTYEQYF. The CDR3, as DNA: TGTGCCAGCAGCTTAGCGAGTGCAGGGGGGACCTACGAGCAGTACTTC.

This clonotype appeared many times. This chain links TRBV12-3 or TRBV12-4 with TRBJ2-7; TRBD2 matches 11 bases. This CDR3 region has 16 residues. V shed 5 bases and J 7 bases; nucleotides not matched to a gene: 13. DNA of the CDR3: TGTGCCAGCAGTAAGGGACTAGCGGATCTCTGGGGGGAGCAGTACTTC. It translates to CASSKGLADLWGEQYF.

V usage is TRBV29-1 and J usage is TRBJ2-7; D assignment may be TRBD1 or TRBD2 (5 bases each). This CDR3 region has 12 residues. From germline, CDR1 is SQVTM and CDR2 ANQGSEA. The ends were cut back, 8 bases at V and 1 base at J, with 12 bases in the middle. The CDR3 DNA is TGCAGCTACCCAGGGAGATCCTACGAGCAGTACTTC. This sequence encodes CSYPGRSYEQYF.

This sequence joins TRBV29-1 and TRBJ1-2, with 9 bases aligning to TRBD1. The ends lost 5 bases at V and 8 bases at J; junction bases unmatched: 9. This CDR3 spans 13 amino acids. Germline CDR1 reads SQVTM; CDR2 reads ANQGSEA. The CDR3 DNA sequence: TGCAGCGTTAAACCCGGGACAGGGAACGGCTACACCTTC. As protein: CSVKPGTGNGYTF. The variable domain in full, with the rest retrieved from reference TRBV29-1 and TRBJ1-2, is SAVISQKPSRDICQRGTSLTIQCQVDSQVTMMFWYRQQPGQSLTLIATANQGSEATYESGFVIDKFPISRPNLTFSTLTVSNMSPEDSSIYLCSVKPGTGNGYTFGSGTRLTVV.

The rearrangement uses TRBV29-1 and TRBJ2-7; 13 positions agree with TRBD2. CDR1 is SQVTM, CDR2 ANQGSEA, per germline. Trimming removed 7 bases from V and 7 bases from J; junction bases left unmatched: 4. The CDR3 spans 12 residues. The CDR3 sequence: CSGTSGGGEQYF. The CDR3 nucleotides are TGCAGCGGGACTAGCGGGGGCGGAGAGCAGTACTTC.

This clonotype was observed a handful of times. V and J are TRBV7-8 and TRBJ2-3; D may correspond to TRBD1 or TRBD2 (5 bases each). Per the germline V gene, CDR1 is SGHVS and CDR2 is FQNEAQ. The CDR3 length is 13 residues. Trimming removed 5 bases at V and 6 bases at J, with 12 bases between. Here the CDR3 DNA reads TGTGCCAGCAGCACGGGACCGCGTGATACGCAGTATTTT. Amino acid sequence: CASSTGPRDTQYF. Using reference TRBV7-8 and TRBJ2-3 for the parts outside the CDR3, the full variable domain is GAGVSQSPRYKVAKRGQDVALRCDPISGHVSLFWYQQALGQGPEFLTYFQNEAQLDKSGLPSDRFFAERPEGSVSTLKIQRTQQEDSAVYLCASSTGPRDTQYFGPGTRLTVL.

V usage is TRBV6-1 and J usage is TRBJ2-7; 10 nucleotides line up with TRBD1. The CDR3 runs 14 residues. After removal of 5 bases from V and 5 bases from J, the junction contained 6 bases not matched to a gene. CDR1 and CDR2 (germline): MNHNS, SASEGT. The CDR3 DNA follows: TGTGCCAGCAGTCCCGGGACAGGGGTCCACGAGCAGTACTTC. This translates into CASSPGTGVHEQYF.